Sequencing of this T cell receptor (beta chain) was carried out in a study of siplizumab effects on memory and regulatory T cells. Of note for this clone: Its antigen is unknown.

General study results and limits: Tregs proliferating in siplizumab cultures lacked confirmation of their suppressive function. Versus over 25% in controls, the mappable alloreactive CD4+ clones averaged about 63% Treg-derived with siplizumab. The majority of clones, roughly 80-95% of proliferating CD4+ or CD8+ clones, lacked an assignable naive or memory phenotype.

V lost 0 bases and J lost 4, with 18 bases in between. The germline CDR1 and CDR2 sequences are LNHDA and SQIVND (reference sequence). CDR3 size: 17 residues. The table came from immunoSEQ multiplex PCR; TCRdb's copy has only in-frame clones and leaves some out. Of about 85,000 clones in the sample, approximately 95% were seen once. The chain joins TRBV19 to TRBJ1-2; D not certain. Specimen: CD8+ T cells sorted from blood. The TCR sequence derives from a human donor in good health. DNA of the CDR3: TGTGCCAGTAGTATAGATCTATCGGGCGGCGGCGGCTATGGCTACACCTTC. Encoded protein: CASSIDLSGGGGYGYTF.